One T cell receptor beta chain is described in this entry. No cognate antigen has been identified for it. Per-base quality was not reported, and no clone a single base away is much larger than it. This entry belongs to a study of patients and donors after allogeneic stem cell transplantation (dated by TCRdb to 2020 to 2021). Libraries were prepared through RT-PCR. The listed sequencing device is NextSeq 550. TCRdb itself trimmed the public reads at Q25 with fastp, ran MiXCR and retained productive beta chains. Each entry merges the rows of one CDR3 protein and shows their most common DNA and genes. Recorded for this sample are 800,000 to 1,000,000 distinct CDR3 sequences; more than 15% of them occurred a single time. Clones ranked in the top ten supply about 6% of the sample. The CDR3, cysteine through phenylalanine, is 17 amino acids long. Only the CDR3 DNA stays, 51 bases, in frame from base 1. CDR1 KGHDR and CDR2 SFDVKD were looked up in the germline V gene. The junction shows trimming of 3 bases on V and 0 bases on J, and the gene matches do not reach 4 bases of it.

The chain joins TRBV24-1 to TRBJ2-1; the central 10 bases match TRBD2. What was sequenced was blood, either unsorted or a sorted T cell fraction (not recorded which). The TCR originated in a human donor who was either an allogeneic HSCT recipient or a stem cell or donor lymphocyte infusion donor (not recorded which). It is not recorded whose cells these are; they may come from a transplant donor. The bases are TGTGCCACCAGTGATCCCACTAGCGGGGTCTCCTACAATGAGCAGTTCTTC. Its translation is CATSDPTSGVSYNEQFF.